Listed here is a single T cell receptor (beta chain). Its antigen is not yet known. The sample holds no much larger clone one base away, and base qualities are not on file. Using the deep immunoSEQ assay, multiplex PCR amplified TCR CDR3 regions from genomic DNA. Genomic DNA extracted from each cell subset was distributed evenly over all wells of several immunoSEQ 96-well plates, and each plate served as one replicate. For sorted subsets, around 200 ng genomic DNA, equal to 25,000 to 35,000 T cell genomes, was loaded into each replicate PCR. Purified libraries were measured with a Qubit 3.0 fluorometer, size-checked on a Bioanalyzer 2100, and measured again with the KAPA Library Quantification kit. Every immunoSEQ 96-well plate was sequenced on a dedicated single-read 150-cycle Illumina NextSeq 550 flow cell. The paper's data handling went like this. The immunoSEQ output contained only junctional sequences without quality scores, so filtering could not match that applied to full-length reads. To assign V/J genes and CDR3, sequences were annotated against IMGT germline references using PyIR, a Python wrapper for IgBLAST v1.9. Any read was removed if the V/J assignment was weak (E-value above 1e-6), the CDR3 was missing, or the read contained stop codons, out-of-frame junctions, or ambiguous translated residues. V3J clonotypes were defined as sequences sharing an identical inferred V gene, J gene, and CDR3 amino acid sequence. Percentage overlap between repertoires was computed as shared unique clonotypes divided by the size of the smaller repertoire. Repertoire richness was assessed with RTK rarefaction, the Chao1 estimator, and Recon v2.1 estimates of unobserved clonotypes. For all TCRbeta clonotypes obtained by the gDNA method from a few donors, generation probabilities were computed with OLGA. What TCRdb holds here is the immuneACCESS table cut down to in-frame rearrangements. Part of the clones is not present; checked against another copy, under half of the missing clones reflect an unresolved V gene, and the others are unexplained. V and J calls and clone size are as listed in that table; D and trimming were resolved from the DNA. The sample table contains about 2.4 million clones; only one count was recorded for 80% to 95% of them. The top ten clones comprise 0.36% of the sample.

The donors were healthy, HIV-negative adults with no recently reported acute infections or vaccinations. All donors were Caucasian adults living in Nashville, Tennessee, USA. CD4+ T cells were enriched through magnetic negative selection, after which naive cells were positively selected on CD45RA and the remaining negative fraction served as the memory subset. Blood was collected by leukapheresis, and PBMCs were isolated by Ficoll-Histopaque density gradient centrifugation and then cryopreserved in liquid nitrogen vapor phase. Analytical flow cytometry was used to check the purity and quantity of every magnetically sorted T cell population. From each sorted fraction, genomic DNA was isolated and quantified by UV absorbance on a Nanodrop 2000c. This sample is part of a study of shared clonotypes between healthy human individuals (dated by TCRdb to about 2020). For the wider study: The cohort comprised a couple of women and three men aged 18 to 49 years. Different laboratories and diverse techniques were used to prepare libraries and sequence TCR repertoires, to increase sequencing depth and limit assay-specific biases. Per donor, three plates each were used for CD4 naive and CD4 memory, two for CD8 naive, and one for CD8 memory. Each donor's leukapheresis produced roughly between roughly 0.9 and 9 billion PBMCs. Blood TCR repertoires of five healthy adults were deeply sequenced to estimate repertoire size and the extent of clonotype sharing between individuals.

Taken from cysteine to phenylalanine, the CDR3 has 14 residues. CDR3 DNA is the only sequence kept; it has 42 bases, read in frame from the first base. The junction carries 10 bases between V and J, which are trimmed by 1 base and 4 bases respectively. CDR1 and CDR2, per the germline V gene, are SGHAT and FQNNGV. Findings and caveats that apply to the study as a whole: Only blood was sampled, and tissue TCR repertoires likely differ from those in blood. Across a few donors, approximately 4.9% of naive CD4, roughly 3.8% of naive CD8, under 2.5% of memory CD4, and 0.4% of memory CD8 clonotypes were shared. Naive subsets generally had larger estimated clonotype richness than memory subsets did. Pairwise subsampling led to the expectation that sequencing depth would affect the degree of clonotype sharing among donors. Rarefaction of sorted-subset datasets indicated incomplete sequencing despite the large sequencing depth. Because the study included a small number of donors, the genetic and exposure-history diversity represented was limited. Higher generation probabilities were observed for clonotypes shared by all four sorted-subset donors than for non-shared clonotypes.

This TCR was recovered from a man aged 18 to 35 in good health. Some clones in this sample may be carry-over from other donors' samples. The sequencing sample was made of naive CD4+ T cells from PBMCs. This specimen's cell subset or site label, per the study, means: CD45RA+ positively selected. The chain joins TRBV11-2 to TRBJ2-5, with no reliable assignment of the D segment. The CDR3 protein sequence reads: CASSLGASLETQYF. The sequenced DNA is TGTGCCAGCAGCTTAGGAGCGTCGTTAGAGACCCAGTACTTC.